What follows describes a single T cell receptor beta chain. V lost 2 bases to trimming and J lost 4 bases, with 12 bases between them. Germline loops: CDR1 MNHEY, CDR2 SMNVEV (reference sequence). The CDR3 is 15 amino acids. The data belong to a study of blood T cell repertoires in COVID-19. The data were produced by immunoSEQ multiplex PCR, yet TCRdb's version contains in-frame clones alone and is incomplete. Found here are nearly 200,000 clones, roughly 84% of them singletons; the top ten hold roughly 6%. The chain links TRBV27 to TRBJ1-5; D is undetermined. The sample was peripheral blood. The sequence was obtained from a woman aged 40 to 50 who had recovered from COVID-19. DNA of the CDR3: TGTGCCAGCAGTTTACAACGGGGATCAAATCAGCCCCAGCATTTT. Protein product: CASSLQRGSNQPQHF.